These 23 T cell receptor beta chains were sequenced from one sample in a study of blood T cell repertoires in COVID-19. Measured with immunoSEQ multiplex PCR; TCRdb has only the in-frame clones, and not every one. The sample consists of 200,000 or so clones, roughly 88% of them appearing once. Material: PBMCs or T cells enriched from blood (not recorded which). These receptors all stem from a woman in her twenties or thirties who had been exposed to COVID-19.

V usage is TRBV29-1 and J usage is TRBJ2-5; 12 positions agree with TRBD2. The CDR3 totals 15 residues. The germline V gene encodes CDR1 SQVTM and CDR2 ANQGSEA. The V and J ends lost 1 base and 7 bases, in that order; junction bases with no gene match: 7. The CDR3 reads CSVEGLAGGPGTQYF. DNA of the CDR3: TGCAGCGTTGAAGGGCTAGCGGGGGGGCCGGGGACCCAGTACTTC.

The CDR3 protein is CASSLVLGIETQYF. The DNA for the CDR3 is TGTGCCAGCAGCTTAGTTCTAGGTATCGAGACCCAGTACTTC. J is TRBJ2-5 and V is TRBV7-2; D remains ambiguous. V lost 1 base to trimming and J lost 5 bases, with 11 bases between them. Germline CDR1 and CDR2: SGHTA and FQGNSA. The length of the CDR3 is 14 residues.

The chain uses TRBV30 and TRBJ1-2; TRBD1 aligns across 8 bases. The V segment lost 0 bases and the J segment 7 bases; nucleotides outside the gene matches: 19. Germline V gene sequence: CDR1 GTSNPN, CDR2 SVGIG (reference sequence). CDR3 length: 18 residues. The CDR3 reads CAWSVLIKTGAGWGGYTF. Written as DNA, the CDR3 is TGTGCCTGGAGTGTACTGATAAAGACAGGGGCCGGTTGGGGTGGCTACACCTTC.

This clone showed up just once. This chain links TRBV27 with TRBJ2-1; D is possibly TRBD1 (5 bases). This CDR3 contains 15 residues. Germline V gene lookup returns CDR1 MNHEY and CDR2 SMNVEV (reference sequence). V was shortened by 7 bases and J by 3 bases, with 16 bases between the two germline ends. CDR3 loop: CASIRIPGNYNEQFF. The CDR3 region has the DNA TGTGCCAGCATTAGAATTCCAGGGAACTACAATGAGCAGTTCTTC.

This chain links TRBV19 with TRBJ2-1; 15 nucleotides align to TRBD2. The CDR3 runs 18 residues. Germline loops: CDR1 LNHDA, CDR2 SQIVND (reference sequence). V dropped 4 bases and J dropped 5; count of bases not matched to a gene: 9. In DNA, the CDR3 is TGTGCCAGTAGTACACTTCGGACTAGCGGGAGGGCGGACAATGAGCAGTTCTTC. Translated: CASSTLRTSGRADNEQFF.

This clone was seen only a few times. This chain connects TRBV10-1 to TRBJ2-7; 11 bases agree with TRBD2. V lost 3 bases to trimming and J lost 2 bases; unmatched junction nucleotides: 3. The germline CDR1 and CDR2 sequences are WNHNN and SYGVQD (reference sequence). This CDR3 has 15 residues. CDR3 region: CASSDPTSGAYEQYF. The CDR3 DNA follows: TGCGCCAGCAGTGACCCGACTAGCGGGGCCTACGAGCAGTACTTC.

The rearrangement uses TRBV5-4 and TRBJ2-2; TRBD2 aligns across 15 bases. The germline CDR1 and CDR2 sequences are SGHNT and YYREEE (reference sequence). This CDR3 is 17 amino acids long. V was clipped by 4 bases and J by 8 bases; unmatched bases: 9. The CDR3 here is CASSRTSGRAKGGELFF. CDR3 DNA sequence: TGTGCCAGCAGCAGGACTAGCGGGAGGGCTAAAGGAGGGGAGCTGTTTTTT.

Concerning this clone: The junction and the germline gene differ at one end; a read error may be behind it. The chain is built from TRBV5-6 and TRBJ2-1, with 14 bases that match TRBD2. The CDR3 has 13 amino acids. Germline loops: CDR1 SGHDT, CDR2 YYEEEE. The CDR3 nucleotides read TGTGCCAGCAGCCCAGGGACTAGCGGGAGTAAAATCTTC. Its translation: CASSPGTSGSKIF.

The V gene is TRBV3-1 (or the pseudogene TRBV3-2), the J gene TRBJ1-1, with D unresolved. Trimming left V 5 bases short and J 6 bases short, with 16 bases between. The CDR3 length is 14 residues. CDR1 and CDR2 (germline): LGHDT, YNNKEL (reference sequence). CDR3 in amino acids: CASSTPGISAEAFF. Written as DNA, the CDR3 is TGTGCCAGCAGCACCCCGGGTATTAGCGCTGAAGCTTTCTTT.

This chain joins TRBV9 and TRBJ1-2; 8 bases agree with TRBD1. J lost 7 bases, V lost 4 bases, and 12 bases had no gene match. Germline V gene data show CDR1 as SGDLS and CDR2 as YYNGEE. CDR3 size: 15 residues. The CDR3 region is CASSLLGQGRGGYTF. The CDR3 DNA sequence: TGTGCCAGCAGCCTACTCGGACAGGGAAGGGGTGGCTACACCTTC.

CDR3 region: CASSLSSGRAFEQFF. CDR3 coding DNA: TGTGCCAGCAGTCTCTCTAGCGGGAGGGCCTTTGAGCAGTTCTTC. The chain carries TRBV28 and TRBJ2-1, with 12 bases aligning to TRBD2. Germline loops: CDR1 MDHEN, CDR2 SYDVKM. V trimming: 5 bases; J trimming: 9 bases; junction bases outside the gene matches: 8. The CDR3 is 15 amino acids.

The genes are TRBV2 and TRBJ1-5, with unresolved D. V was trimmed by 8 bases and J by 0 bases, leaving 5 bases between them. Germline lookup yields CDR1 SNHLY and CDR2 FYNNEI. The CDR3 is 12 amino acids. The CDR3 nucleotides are TGTGCCAGCTCCTATAGCAATCAGCCCCAGCATTTT. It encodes CASSYSNQPQHF.

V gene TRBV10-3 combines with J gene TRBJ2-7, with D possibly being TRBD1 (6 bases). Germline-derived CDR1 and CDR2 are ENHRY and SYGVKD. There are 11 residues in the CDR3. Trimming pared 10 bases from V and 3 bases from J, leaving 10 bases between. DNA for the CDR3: TGTGCCACCGGACAGCTCTACGAGCAGTACTTC. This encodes CATGQLYEQYF.

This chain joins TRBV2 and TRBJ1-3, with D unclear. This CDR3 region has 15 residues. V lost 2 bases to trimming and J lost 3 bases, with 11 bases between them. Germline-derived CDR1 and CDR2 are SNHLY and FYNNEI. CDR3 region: CASSESVRSGNTIYF. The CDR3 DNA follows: TGTGCCAGCAGTGAAAGCGTTCGGAGTGGAAACACCATATATTTT.

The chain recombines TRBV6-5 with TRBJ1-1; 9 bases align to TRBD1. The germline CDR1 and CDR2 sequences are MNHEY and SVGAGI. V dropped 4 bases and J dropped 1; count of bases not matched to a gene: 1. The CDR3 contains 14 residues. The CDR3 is CASSLGQGNTEAFF. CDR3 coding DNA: TGTGCCAGCAGTTTGGGACAGGGGAACACTGAAGCTTTCTTT.

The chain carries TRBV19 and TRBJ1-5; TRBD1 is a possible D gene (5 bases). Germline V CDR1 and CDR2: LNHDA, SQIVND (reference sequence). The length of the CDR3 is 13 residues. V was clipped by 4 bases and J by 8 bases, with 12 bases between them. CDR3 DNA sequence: TGTGCCAGTAGTAGAAAACAGGACGAGCCCCAGCATTTT. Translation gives CASSRKQDEPQHF.

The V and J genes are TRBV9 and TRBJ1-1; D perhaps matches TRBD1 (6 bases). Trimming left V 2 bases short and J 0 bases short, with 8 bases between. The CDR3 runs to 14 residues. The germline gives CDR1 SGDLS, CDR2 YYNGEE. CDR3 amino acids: CASSVTGMNTEAFF. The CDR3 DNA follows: TGTGCCAGCAGCGTCACAGGGATGAACACTGAAGCTTTCTTT.

DNA of the CDR3: TGCGCCAGCAGCTCGTTACAGGGGGCGGAAGGTGAAAAACTGTTTTTT. It encodes CASSSLQGAEGEKLFF. The rearrangement uses TRBV5-1 and TRBJ1-4; 9 nucleotides line up with TRBD1. CDR3 length: 16 residues. J was trimmed by 7 bases and V by 3 bases; bases with no gene match: 10. CDR1 is SGHRS, CDR2 YFSETQ, per germline. Variable domain in full (rest from reference TRBV5-1 and TRBJ1-4): KAGVTQTPRYLIKTRGQQVTLSCSPISGHRSVSWYQQTPGQGLQFLFEYFSETQRNKGNFPGRFSGRQFSNSRSEMNVSTLELGDSALYLCASSSLQGAEGEKLFFGSGTQLSVL.

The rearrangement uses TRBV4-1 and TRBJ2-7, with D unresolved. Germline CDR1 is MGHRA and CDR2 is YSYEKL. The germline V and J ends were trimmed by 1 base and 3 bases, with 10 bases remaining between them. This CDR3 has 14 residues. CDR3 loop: CASSQGRLNYEQYF. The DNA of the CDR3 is TGCGCCAGCAGCCAAGGGCGGCTGAACTACGAGCAGTACTTC.

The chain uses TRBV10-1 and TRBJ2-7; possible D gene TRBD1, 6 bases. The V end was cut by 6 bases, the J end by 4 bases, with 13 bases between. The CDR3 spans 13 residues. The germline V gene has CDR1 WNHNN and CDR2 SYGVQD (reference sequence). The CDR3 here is CASRVDRTYEQYF. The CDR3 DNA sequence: TGCGCCAGCAGGGTAGACAGGACTTACGAGCAGTACTTC.

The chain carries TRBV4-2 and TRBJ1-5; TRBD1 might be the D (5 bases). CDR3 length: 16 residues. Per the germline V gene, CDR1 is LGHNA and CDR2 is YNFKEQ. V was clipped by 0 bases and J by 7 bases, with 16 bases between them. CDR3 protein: CASSQDPGGFGQPQHF. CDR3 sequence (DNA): TGTGCCAGCAGCCAAGATCCCGGGGGTTTTGGGCAGCCCCAGCATTTT.

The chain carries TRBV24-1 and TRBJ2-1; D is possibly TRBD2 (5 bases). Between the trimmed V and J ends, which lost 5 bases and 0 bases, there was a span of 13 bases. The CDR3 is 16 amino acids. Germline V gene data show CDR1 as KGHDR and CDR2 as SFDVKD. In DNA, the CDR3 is TGTGCCACCAGTGCCAGCGGTCTAAGCTCCTACAATGAGCAGTTCTTC. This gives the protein CATSASGLSSYNEQFF.

The CDR3 DNA follows: TGTGCCAGCAGCGGGGAACAGGGGGCCCGGACCGGGGAGCTGTTTTTT. Residues: CASSGEQGARTGELFF. V and J are TRBV9 and TRBJ2-2; 9 bases match TRBD1. Trimming at V came to 3 bases and at J to 5 bases, leaving 8 bases not matched to a gene. This CDR3 region has 16 residues. CDR1 is SGDLS, CDR2 YYNGEE, per germline.